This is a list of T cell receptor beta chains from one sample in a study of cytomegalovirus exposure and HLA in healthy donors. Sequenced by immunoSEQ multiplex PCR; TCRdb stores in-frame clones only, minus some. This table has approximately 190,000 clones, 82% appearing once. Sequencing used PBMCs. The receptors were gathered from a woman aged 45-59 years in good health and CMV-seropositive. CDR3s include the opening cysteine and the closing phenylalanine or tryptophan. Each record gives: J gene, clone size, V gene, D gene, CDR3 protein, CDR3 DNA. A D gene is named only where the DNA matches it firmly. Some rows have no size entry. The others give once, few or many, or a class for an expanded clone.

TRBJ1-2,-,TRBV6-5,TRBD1,CASRLEAGGVGGYTF,TGTGCCAGCAGATTAGAGGCAGGGGGTGTCGGAGGCTACACCTTC
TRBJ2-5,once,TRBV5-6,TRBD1,CASSPWTGVQETQYF,TGTGCCAGCAGCCCCTGGACAGGGGTCCAAGAGACCCAGTACTTC
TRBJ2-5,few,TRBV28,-,CASSLQGQVETQYF,TGTGCCAGCAGTTTACAGGGGCAGGTGGAGACCCAGTACTTC
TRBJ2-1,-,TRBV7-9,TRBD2,CSSSLGLAGVPEQFF,TGTTCCAGCAGCTTAGGACTAGCGGGAGTTCCTGAGCAGTTCTTC
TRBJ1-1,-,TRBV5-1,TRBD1,CASSLKGQGATEAFF,TGCGCCAGCAGCTTGAAGGGCCAGGGGGCAACTGAAGCTTTCTTT
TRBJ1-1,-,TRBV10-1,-,CASRKRVNTEAFF,TGCGCCAGCAGGAAGAGAGTGAACACTGAAGCTTTCTTT
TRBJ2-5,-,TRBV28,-,CASSLRRGQYQETQYF,TGTGCCAGCAGTTTAAGGCGGGGACAGTACCAAGAGACCCAGTACTTC
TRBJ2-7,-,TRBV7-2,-,CASSLIVGEYEQYF,TGTGCCAGCAGCTTAATTGTCGGGGAATACGAGCAGTACTTC
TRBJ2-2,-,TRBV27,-,CASSPLDSWNTGELFF,TGTGCCAGCAGCCCTTTAGACAGCTGGAACACCGGGGAGCTGTTTTTT
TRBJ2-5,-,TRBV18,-,CASSPPGQETQYF,TGTGCCAGCTCACCGCCCGGGCAAGAGACCCAGTACTTC
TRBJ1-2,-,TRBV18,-,CASSPRGGLDALYGYTF,TGTGCCAGCTCACCACGGGGGGGGCTGGACGCGCTCTATGGCTACACCTTC
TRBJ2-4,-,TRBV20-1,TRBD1,CSAGTGGKYF,TGCAGTGCGGGGACAGGGGGAAAGTACTTC
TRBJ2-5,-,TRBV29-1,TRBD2,CSAETSGRGKTQYF,TGCAGCGCCGAAACTAGCGGGAGGGGGAAGACCCAGTACTTC
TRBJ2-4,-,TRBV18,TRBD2,CASSPAGGGINIQYF,TGTGCCAGCTCACCAGCCGGGGGAGGGATAAACATTCAGTACTTC
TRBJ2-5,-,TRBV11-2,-,CASSPSGSPVGWDF,TGTGCCAGCAGCCCCAGCGGCTCCCCGGTGGGGTGGGACTTC
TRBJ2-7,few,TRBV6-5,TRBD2,CASSRGLAGAYEQYF,TGTGCCAGCAGCCGAGGACTAGCGGGAGCCTACGAGCAGTACTTC
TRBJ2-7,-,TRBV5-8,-,CASSYLMGNYEQYF,TGTGCCAGCAGCTACCTGATGGGCAACTACGAGCAGTACTTC
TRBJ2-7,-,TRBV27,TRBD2,CASRTRGGLSSYEQYF,TGTGCCAGCAGGACCCGCGGGGGATTAAGCTCCTACGAGCAGTACTTC
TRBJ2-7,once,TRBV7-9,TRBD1,CASTAGTGAHEQYF,TGTGCCAGCACCGCCGGGACAGGGGCCCACGAGCAGTACTTC
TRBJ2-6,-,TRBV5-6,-,CASSSGTPGANVLTF,TGTGCCAGCAGCTCCGGGACACCTGGGGCCAACGTCCTGACTTTC
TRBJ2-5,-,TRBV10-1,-,CASSGRAGETQYF,TGCGCCAGCAGTGGACGAGCGGGAGAGACCCAGTACTTC
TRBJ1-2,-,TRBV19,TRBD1,CATSRTGDYGYTF,TGTGCCACCTCCCGGACAGGGGACTATGGCTACACCTTC
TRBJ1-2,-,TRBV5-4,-,CASRVGGMPNYGYTF,TGTGCCAGCAGGGTGGGGGGGATGCCTAACTATGGCTACACCTTC
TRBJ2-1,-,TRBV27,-,CASSSLVQGNEQFF,TGTGCCAGCAGTTCCTTAGTCCAGGGAAATGAGCAGTTCTTC
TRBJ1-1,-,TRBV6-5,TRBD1,CATNRGPDTEAFF,TGTGCCACAAACAGGGGGCCCGACACTGAAGCTTTCTTT
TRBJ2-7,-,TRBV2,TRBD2,CASSVPGLAARSSYEQYF,TGTGCCAGCAGTGTACCGGGACTAGCGGCCCGAAGCTCCTACGAGCAGTACTTC
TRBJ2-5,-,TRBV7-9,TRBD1,CASRAGTAQETQYF,TGTGCCAGCAGAGCCGGGACAGCCCAAGAGACCCAGTACTTC
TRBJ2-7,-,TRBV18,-,CASSLIVNYEQYF,TGTGCCAGCTCCCTTATAGTAAACTACGAGCAGTACTTC
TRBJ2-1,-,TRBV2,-,CASTSVEPYNEQFF,TGTGCCAGCACGTCGGTTGAACCCTACAATGAGCAGTTCTTC
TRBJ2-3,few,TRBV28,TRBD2,CASSLLAVDTQYF,TGTGCCAGCAGTTTGCTAGCGGTAGATACGCAGTATTTT
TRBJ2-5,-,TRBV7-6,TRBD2,CASSLEGAGETQYF,TGTGCCAGCAGCTTAGAGGGAGCGGGGGAGACCCAGTACTTC
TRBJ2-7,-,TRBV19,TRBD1,CASSIDGSRGLYEQYF,TGTGCCAGTAGTATAGATGGGAGCAGGGGGCTGTACGAGCAGTACTTC
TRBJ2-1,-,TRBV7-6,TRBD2,CASSLGTSGGNEQFF,TGTGCCAGCAGCTTAGGGACTAGCGGGGGGAATGAGCAGTTCTTC
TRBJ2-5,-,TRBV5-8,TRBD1,CASSSIGQGGETQYF,TGTGCCAGCAGCTCGATCGGACAGGGTGGAGAGACCCAGTACTTC
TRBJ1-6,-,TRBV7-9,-,CASSLAGTGRDNSPLHF,TGTGCCAGCAGCTTAGCGGGTACAGGTAGAGATAATTCACCCCTCCACTTT
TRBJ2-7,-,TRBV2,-,CASRYRQGLEQYF,TGTGCCAGCAGGTATAGGCAGGGACTGGAGCAGTACTTC
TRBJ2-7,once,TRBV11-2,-,CASSLGGRVYEQYF,TGTGCCAGCAGCTTAGGCGGCAGGGTGTACGAGCAGTACTTC
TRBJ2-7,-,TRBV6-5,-,CASSYSTRAPVYEQYF,TGTGCCAGCAGTTACTCGACCAGGGCCCCGGTCTACGAGCAGTACTTC
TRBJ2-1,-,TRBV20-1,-,CSAQIDEQFF,TGCAGTGCTCAGATTGATGAGCAGTTCTTC
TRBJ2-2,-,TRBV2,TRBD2,CASSDPAGGLSGELFF,TGTGCCAGCAGTGATCCCGCGGGAGGGCTGAGCGGGGAGCTGTTTTTT
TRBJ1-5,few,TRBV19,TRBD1,CASSPGQGLTQHF,TGTGCCAGTAGCCCGGGACAGGGGCTCACCCAGCATTTT
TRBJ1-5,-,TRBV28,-,CASSFGSFGNQPQHF,TGTGCCAGCAGTTTTGGGAGTTTTGGCAATCAGCCCCAGCATTTT
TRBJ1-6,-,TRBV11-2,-,CASSTGTGYSPLHF,TGTGCCAGCAGCACCGGCACAGGGTATTCACCCCTCCACTTT
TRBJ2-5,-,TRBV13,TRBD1,CASSRDRGEGETQYF,TGTGCCAGCAGCAGGGACAGGGGAGAGGGGGAGACCCAGTACTTC
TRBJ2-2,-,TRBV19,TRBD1,CASSMGQGAGELFF,TGTGCCAGTAGTATGGGACAGGGGGCCGGGGAGCTGTTTTTT
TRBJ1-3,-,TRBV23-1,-,CASSQSGLKVIYF,TGCGCCAGCAGTCAATCTGGGCTAAAGGTCATATATTTT
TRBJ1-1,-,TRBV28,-,CASSLSTSGFTEAFF,TGTGCCAGCAGTTTATCCACTTCGGGGTTCACTGAAGCTTTCTTT
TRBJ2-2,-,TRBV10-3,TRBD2,CAIPVSREGRAGELFF,TGTGCCATACCAGTTTCACGGGAGGGTCGGGCCGGGGAGCTGTTTTTT
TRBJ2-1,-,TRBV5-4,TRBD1,CASSFTGTGKSEEQFF,TGTGCCAGCAGCTTTACCGGGACAGGGAAATCAGAAGAGCAGTTCTTC
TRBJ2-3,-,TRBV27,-,CASNGGGRNTQYF,TGTGCCAGCAATGGCGGGGGCCGAAATACGCAGTATTTT
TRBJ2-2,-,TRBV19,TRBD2,CASSREIFGELFF,TGTGCCAGTTCGCGGGAGATTTTCGGGGAGCTGTTTTTT
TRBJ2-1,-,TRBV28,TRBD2,CASTNSGGALNEQFF,TGTGCCAGCACCAACAGCGGGGGGGCCCTAAATGAGCAGTTCTTC
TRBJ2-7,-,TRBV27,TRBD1,CASSLGQGASEQYF,TGTGCCAGCAGCCTCGGGCAGGGGGCATCCGAGCAGTACTTC
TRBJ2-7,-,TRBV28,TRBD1,CASRTGGPLYEQYF,TGTGCCAGCAGAACAGGGGGTCCCCTATACGAGCAGTACTTC
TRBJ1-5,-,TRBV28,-,CASSSHGNQPQHF,TGTGCCAGCAGTTCCCACGGGAATCAGCCCCAGCATTTT